Listed here are 13 T cell receptor beta chains from one sample, sequenced in a study of monozygotic twins with inflammatory bowel disease. No DNA is given; TCRdb re-called the 5' RACE reads and lists each CDR3 protein once. The sample is made up of approximately 340,000 distinct CDR3 sequences, and the top ten hold around 2% of it. Sequencing was performed on blood. The receptors were gathered from a human donor with ulcerative colitis or Crohn's disease, or a healthy co-twin of an affected twin (not recorded which).

The rearrangement links TRBV19 to TRBJ1-1. Germline CDR1 and CDR2: LNHDA and SQIVND (reference sequence). The CDR3 consists of 12 residues. CDR3 sequence reads: CASKRGYTEAFF.

The chain recombines TRBV5-1 with TRBJ2-3; TCRdb's D call of TRBD1 is untestable without DNA. The V gene's germline CDR1 is SGHRS and CDR2 YFSETQ. There are 14 residues in the CDR3. CDR3 loop: CASSRDRGIDTQYF. The whole variable domain, remainder taken from reference TRBV5-1 and TRBJ2-3, is KAGVTQTPRYLIKTRGQQVTLSCSPISGHRSVSWYQQTPGQGLQFLFEYFSETQRNKGNFPGRFSGRQFSNSRSEMNVSTLELGDSALYLCASSRDRGIDTQYFGPGTRLTVL.

The V call is TRBV9, the J call TRBJ2-5. This CDR3 is 16 amino acids long. CDR1 SGDLS and CDR2 YYNGEE come from the germline V gene. The CDR3 reads CASSVHSADNQETQYF.

The chain recombines TRBV7-9 with TRBJ2-1; TCRdb's assignment of TRBD1 cannot be checked, as there is no DNA. Germline V gene lookup returns CDR1 SEHNR and CDR2 FQNEAQ (reference sequence). The CDR3 totals 15 residues. The CDR3 sequence is CASSSRDRGPNEQFF.

This chain uses TRBV5-1 with TRBJ2-5; the TCRdb call, TRBD1, lacks DNA for checking. This CDR3 has 14 residues. The germline V gene has CDR1 SGHRS and CDR2 YFSETQ. CDR3 protein: CASTSPTAVETQYF.

The chain recombines TRBV30 with TRBJ2-3; without DNA, the TCRdb call of TRBD1 cannot be checked. Looked up from germline, CDR1 is GTSNPN and CDR2 is SVGIG (reference sequence). This CDR3 contains 18 residues. The CDR3 sequence is CAWSARNRPLTSDDTQYF.

The rearrangement joins TRBV6-2 or TRBV6-3 to TRBJ1-1; TCRdb reports TRBD1, a call that lacks DNA to check it against. Germline CDR1 and CDR2: MNHEY and SVGEGT. The CDR3 extends over 15 amino acids. The chain's CDR3 is CASSRGGAADTEAFF.

V is TRBV4-2 and J is TRBJ1-2. The germline CDR1 and CDR2 sequences are LGHNA and YNFKEQ. The CDR3 has 15 amino acids. The CDR3 spells CASSQDLGKAYGYTF.

This sequence joins TRBV30 and TRBJ1-2. The CDR3 is made up of 14 amino acids. Germline V gene sequence: CDR1 GTSNPN, CDR2 SVGIG (reference sequence). This CDR3 is CAWSHLFKDYGYTF.

The rearrangement uses TRBV12-3 or TRBV12-4 and TRBJ1-3; TCRdb designates TRBD1, a call that cannot be tested without DNA. This CDR3 is built from 14 residues. CDR3 protein: CASSYDRGGNTIYF.

The gene calls are TRBV2 and TRBJ2-1; TCRdb returns TRBD1, unconfirmable since there is no DNA. From germline, CDR1 is SNHLY and CDR2 FYNNEI. The CDR3 is 15 residues long. This CDR3 is CASSEAMTVYNEQFF. The full variable domain, completed using reference TRBV2 and TRBJ2-1, is EPEVTQTPSHQVTQMGQEVILRCVPISNHLYFYWYRQILGQKVEFLVSFYNNEISEKSEIFDDQFSVERPDGSNFTLKIRSTKLEDSAMYFCASSEAMTVYNEQFFGPGTRLTVL.

This chain links TRBV20-1 with TRBJ2-7; TCRdb's D call, TRBD2, is unchecked because there is no DNA. CDR3 size: 18 residues. Per the germline V gene, CDR1 is DFQATT and CDR2 is SNEGSKA (reference sequence). The CDR3 protein is CSAPNPILAGGLSYEQYF.

This rearrangement joins TRBV6-2 or TRBV6-3 to TRBJ2-5; TCRdb indicates TRBD2, and absent DNA this call remains unverified. The CDR3 loop spans 11 amino acids. CDR1 and CDR2 (germline): MNHEY, SVGEGT. Here the CDR3 reads CASMTSRAQYF.